This entry features one T cell receptor beta chain sequence. Antigen specificity is unknown. This sample is drawn from a study of T cell repertoires in cytomegalovirus infection. The CDR3 has 13 amino acids. The V and J ends lost 6 bases and 7 bases, in that order; junction bases with no gene match: 5. Study results and caveats: Pooled public TCR beta family frequency picked out CMV carriers with the relevant HLA. In two of eight donors, the top clonotype was HLA-C-restricted CMV-specific.

Each CDR3 protein gets one entry after TCRdb re-called the reads with MiXCR. The data hold about 920,000 distinct CDR3 sequences, with roughly 31% observed a single time. The sequencing here drew on cultured CD8+ T cells from PBMCs, taken from culture after CMV antigen stimulation. J is TRBJ1-5 and V is TRBV12-3 or TRBV12-4, with 8 bases that match TRBD1. The sequence came from a human donor in good health (CMV status not recorded). Some clones in this sample may be carry-over from other donors' samples. The CDR3 DNA is TGTGCCAGCAGGGGACAGGATGGGCAGCCCCAGCATTTT. Protein product: CASRGQDGQPQHF.